This TCR beta chain was identified during a study of shared clonotypes between healthy human individuals. General study points: The generation probabilities recorded for non-shared clonotypes fell below those of clonotypes shared by all four donors. An anticipated effect of sequencing depth on clonotype sharing among donors was recognized.

Splitting of each subset's genomic DNA was done evenly across several immunoSEQ plates. Only in-frame clones appear in the TCRdb table, and some are missing; sequencing was by immunoSEQ multiplex PCR. This sample has under 2,000,000 clones; approximately 94% occur once, and the top ten carry roughly 1.2%. CD45RO-negative CD8 cells positively selected for CCR7 made up the naive population, which excluded terminally differentiated effector memory CD45RA+ cells. This CDR3 has 15 residues. Germline V gene sequence: CDR1 SEHNR, CDR2 FQNEAQ (reference sequence). Losses at the gene ends were 5 bases for V and 1 base for J; bases not matched to a gene: 5. Note on this clone: Its antigen is as yet unknown.

This chain links TRBV7-9 with TRBJ1-1; 9 positions agree with TRBD1. The source material was naive CD8+ T cells sorted from blood. The receptor's source is a man aged 18 to 29 in good health. The CDR3 coding sequence is TGTGCCAGCAGCCAAGGACAGGGGAGGAACACTGAAGCTTTCTTT. This translates into CASSQGQGRNTEAFF.